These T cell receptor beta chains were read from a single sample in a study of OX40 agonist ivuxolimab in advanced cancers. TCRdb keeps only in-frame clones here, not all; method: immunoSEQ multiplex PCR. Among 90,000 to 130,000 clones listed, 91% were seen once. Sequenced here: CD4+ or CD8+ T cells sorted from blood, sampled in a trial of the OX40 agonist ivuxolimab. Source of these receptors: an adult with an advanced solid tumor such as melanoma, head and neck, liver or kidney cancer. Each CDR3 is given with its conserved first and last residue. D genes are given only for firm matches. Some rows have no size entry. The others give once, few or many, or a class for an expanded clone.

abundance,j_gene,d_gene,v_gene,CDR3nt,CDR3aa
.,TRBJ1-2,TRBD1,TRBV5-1,TGCGCCAGCAGCGGAGGGACAGCCTGGGAAGGCTACACCTTC,CASSGGTAWEGYTF
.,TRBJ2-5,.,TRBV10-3,TGTGCCATCAGTGAGTCGAATGGTCGGGAAGAGACCCAGTACTTC,CAISESNGREETQYF
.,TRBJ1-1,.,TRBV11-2,TGTGCCAGCAGCTTATCTTTGGCAGGGGCGAACACTGAAGCTTTCTTT,CASSLSLAGANTEAFF
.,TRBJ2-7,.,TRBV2,TGTGCCAGCAGAGATAGTAACTACGAGCAGTACTTC,CASRDSNYEQYF
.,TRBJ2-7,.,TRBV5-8,TGTGCCAGCAGCACCACTACCCGGGTACCGCAGTACTTC,CASSTTTRVPQYF
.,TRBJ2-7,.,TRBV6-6,TGTGCCAGCAGTTCGGGACTTCCGCAGTACTTC,CASSSGLPQYF
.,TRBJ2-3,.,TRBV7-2,TGTGCCAGCAGCGGCCGATGGGCAGATACGCAGTATTTT,CASSGRWADTQYF
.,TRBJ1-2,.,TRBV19,TGTGCCAGTAGTGACCCCAACTATGGCTACACCTTC,CASSDPNYGYTF
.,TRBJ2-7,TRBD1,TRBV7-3,TGTGCCAGCAGCCTGGACAGGGCCTACGAGCAGTACTTC,CASSLDRAYEQYF
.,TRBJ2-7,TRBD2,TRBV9,TGTGCCAGCAGCGTAGGAGTCAGCGGGAGACTGAACGAGCAGTACTTC,CASSVGVSGRLNEQYF
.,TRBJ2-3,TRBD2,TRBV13,TGTGCCAGCAGCTCCTCCGGGACTAGCGGGGGATTCACAGATACGCAGTATTTT,CASSSSGTSGGFTDTQYF
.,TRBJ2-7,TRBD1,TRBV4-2,TGTGCCAGCAGCCGGGACAGGGGATCGGACGAGCAGTACTTC,CASSRDRGSDEQYF
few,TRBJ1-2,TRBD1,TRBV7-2,TGTGCCAGCAGCTCCCACCAGGGGGCGCTTGGCTACACCTTC,CASSSHQGALGYTF
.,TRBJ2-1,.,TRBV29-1,TGCAGCGTTGTCGGGGTCAGGGAGACGTCCTACAATGAGCAGTTCTTC,CSVVGVRETSYNEQFF
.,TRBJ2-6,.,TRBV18,TGTGCCAGCTCACCCGAGCTTTCTGGGGCCAACGTCCTGACTTTC,CASSPELSGANVLTF
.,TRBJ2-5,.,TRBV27,TGTGCCAGCAGTTTAAGGGGAACCCGTGAAGAGACCCAGTACTTC,CASSLRGTREETQYF
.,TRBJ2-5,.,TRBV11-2,TGTGCCAGCAGCCTCCTACATTACCAAGAGACCCAGTACTTC,CASSLLHYQETQYF
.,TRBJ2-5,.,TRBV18,TGTGCCAGCTCACCACTACACCAAGAGACCCAGTACTTC,CASSPLHQETQYF
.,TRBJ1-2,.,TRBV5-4,TGTGCCAGCAGTCCAACAGGAAACTATGGCTACACCTTC,CASSPTGNYGYTF